This note documents a single T cell receptor (beta chain) sequence. As processed by the authors: Amplified reference gene primers provided the basis for estimating nucleated cell counts. TCRdb's table, derived via immunoSEQ multiplex PCR, lists solely in-frame clones and lacks some. V and J calls and clone size come straight from that table; D and trimming were deduced from the DNA. The sample holds about 130,000 clones, roughly four fifths seen once. The sample belongs to a study of blood T cell repertoires in COVID-19. Study summary: COVID-19 samples, acute and convalescent, were from the United States, Italy and Spain. T cells, B-cell-depleted T cells, or PBMCs supplied cDNA or gDNA.

CDR3 length equals 16 residues. V lost 1 base and J lost 6; bases outside the gene matches: 7. Germline values: CDR1 KGHSH, CDR2 LQKENI. The chain couples TRBV18 to TRBJ2-1; TRBD2 matches 9 bases. This receptor was identified in a man between 60 and 75 years old with acute or convalescent COVID-19. The sample taken for sequencing was peripheral blood. The DNA of the CDR3 is TGTGCCAGCTCACCACAGGTGGCGGGAGGGCCCAATGAGCAGTTCTTC. Protein: CASSPQVAGGPNEQFF.